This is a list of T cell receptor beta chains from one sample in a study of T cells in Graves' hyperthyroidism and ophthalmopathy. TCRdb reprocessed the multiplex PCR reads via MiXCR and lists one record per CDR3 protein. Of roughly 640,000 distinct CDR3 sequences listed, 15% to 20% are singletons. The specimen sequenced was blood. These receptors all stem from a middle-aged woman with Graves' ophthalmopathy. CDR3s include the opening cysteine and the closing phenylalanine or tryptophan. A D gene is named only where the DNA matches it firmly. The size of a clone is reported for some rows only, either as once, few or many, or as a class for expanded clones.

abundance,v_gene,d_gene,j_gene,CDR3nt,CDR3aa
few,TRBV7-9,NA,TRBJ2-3,TGTGCCAGCAGCCCCGGGACAAGCTCATTGGATACGCAGTATTTT,CASSPGTSSLDTQYF
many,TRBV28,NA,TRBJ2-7,TGTGCCAGCAACTCCGGACTTCCCTACGAGCAGTACTTC,CASNSGLPYEQYF
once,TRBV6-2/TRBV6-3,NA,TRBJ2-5,TGTGCCAGCAGCGGACAACTCAGAGAGACCCAGTACTTC,CASSGQLRETQYF
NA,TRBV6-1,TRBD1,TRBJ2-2,TGTGCCAGCAGCCAGGGGGCGATCGGGGAGCTGTTTTTT,CASSQGAIGELFF
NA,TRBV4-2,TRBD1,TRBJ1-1,TGTGCCAGCAGCCAGGAAGAGACAGGGGGCATGAGTGAAGCTTTCTTT,CASSQEETGGMSEAFF
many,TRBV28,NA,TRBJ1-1,TGTGCCAGCAGTTTCTCGGGGACGGCGAACACTGAAGCTTTCTTT,CASSFSGTANTEAFF
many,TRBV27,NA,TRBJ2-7,TGTGCCAGCAGTTTATCCGGTGGGGTAGACTACGAGCAGTACTTC,CASSLSGGVDYEQYF
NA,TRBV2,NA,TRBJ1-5,TGTGCCGGCGAGTACTCAGGGGATCAGCCCCAGCATTTT,CAGEYSGDQPQHF
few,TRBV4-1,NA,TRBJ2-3,TGCGCGGCGGGGGCTAGCACAGATACGCAGTATTTT,CAAGASTDTQYF
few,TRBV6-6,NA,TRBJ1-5,TGTGCCAGCAGTTACTCGAGGTGGAGCAATCAGCCCCAGCATTTT,CASSYSRWSNQPQHF
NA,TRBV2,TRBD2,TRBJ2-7,TGTGCCAGCAGTGAATGGCCTAGCGGGAGGTACGAGCAGTACTTC,CASSEWPSGRYEQYF
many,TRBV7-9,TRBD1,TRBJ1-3,TGTGCCAGCAGCCCAACAGGGGTTGGAAACACCATATATTTT,CASSPTGVGNTIYF
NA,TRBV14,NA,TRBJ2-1,TGTGCCAGCGTGTTACCCCACTACAATGAGCAGTTCTTC,CASVLPHYNEQFF
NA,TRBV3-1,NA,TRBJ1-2,TGTGCCAGCAGCCATCAGCGGGGAAGTGGCTACACCTTC,CASSHQRGSGYTF
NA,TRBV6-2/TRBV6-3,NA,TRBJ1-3,TGTGCCAGCGGAGTCGGCCACTCTGGAAACACCATATATTTT,CASGVGHSGNTIYF
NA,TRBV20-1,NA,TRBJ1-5,TGCAGTGCTAGTAAACTTCTGTTTAGCAATCAGCCCCAGCATTTT,CSASKLLFSNQPQHF
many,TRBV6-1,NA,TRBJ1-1,TGTGCCAGCTCGGAGGGCCACCTCGAGACTGAAGCTTTCTTT,CASSEGHLETEAFF
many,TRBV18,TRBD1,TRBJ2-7,TGTGCCAGCTCGACTGACAGGGACGAGCAGTACTTC,CASSTDRDEQYF
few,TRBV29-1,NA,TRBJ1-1,TGCAGCGTTGATCCAGGGGCGATTGAAGCTTTCTTT,CSVDPGAIEAFF
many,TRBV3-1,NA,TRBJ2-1,TGTGCCAGCAGCCAAGAGGCGCAGGGGCTAACCTACAATGAGCAGTTCTTC,CASSQEAQGLTYNEQFF
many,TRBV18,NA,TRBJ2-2,TGTGCCAGCTCACCGACAACAGGGCGGAATGCCGGGGAGCTGTTTTTT,CASSPTTGRNAGELFF
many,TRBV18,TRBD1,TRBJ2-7,TGTGCCAGCTCACCAATTCCAGGGGGCGGCGACGAGCAGTACTTC,CASSPIPGGGDEQYF
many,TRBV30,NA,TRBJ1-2,TGTGCCTGGAGTGTACAAAGTAACAACTATGGCTACACCTTC,CAWSVQSNNYGYTF
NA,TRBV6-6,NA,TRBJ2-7,TGTGCCAGCAGTTACGGTCGGGACCCAAACTACGAGCAGTACTTC,CASSYGRDPNYEQYF
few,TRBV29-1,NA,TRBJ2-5,TGCAGCGTTGAATTTGCGAGGGAGACCCAGTACTTC,CSVEFARETQYF
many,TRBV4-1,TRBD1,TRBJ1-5,TGCGCCAGCAGCCAAACCGGGACAGATAGCAATCAGCCCCAGCATTTT,CASSQTGTDSNQPQHF
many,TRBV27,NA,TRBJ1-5,TGTGCCAGCAGTTTATGGGTTGGGCCCACAGGGTATTTGAATCAGCCCCAGCATTTT,CASSLWVGPTGYLNQPQHF
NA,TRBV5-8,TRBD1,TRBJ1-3,TGTGCCAGCAGCTCTGGGACAGATGCTGGAAACACCATATATTTT,CASSSGTDAGNTIYF
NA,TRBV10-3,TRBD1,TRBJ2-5,TGTGCCATCAGTGAGGGGGACAGGCTTAGAGAGACCCAGTACTTC,CAISEGDRLRETQYF
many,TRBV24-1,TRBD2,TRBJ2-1,TGTGCCACCAGTGCCAAACTAGCGGGGAATTACAATGAGCAGTTCTTC,CATSAKLAGNYNEQFF
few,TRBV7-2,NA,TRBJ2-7,TGTGCCAGCAGCTACACCGGGACTGGGGCCTACGAGCAGTACTTC,CASSYTGTGAYEQYF
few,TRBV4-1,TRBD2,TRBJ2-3,TGCGCCAGCAGCAACCGAGGGGGAAGTAGCGGGGGAGGCACAGATACGCAGTATTTT,CASSNRGGSSGGGTDTQYF
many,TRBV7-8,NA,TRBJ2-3,TGTGCCAGCAGCTCTCTAGGGCCAGATACGCAGTATTTT,CASSSLGPDTQYF
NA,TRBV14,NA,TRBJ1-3,TGTGCCAGCAGCCAAGGAAGCGGCTACTCTGGAAACACCATATATTTT,CASSQGSGYSGNTIYF
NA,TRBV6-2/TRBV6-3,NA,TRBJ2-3,TGTGCCAGCAGTGACCAGGCGGAGGGCACAGATACGCAGTATTTT,CASSDQAEGTDTQYF
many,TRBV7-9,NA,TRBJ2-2,TGTGCCAGCAGCCCTCCGGGCCCCACGTCAACCGGGGAGCTGTTTTTT,CASSPPGPTSTGELFF
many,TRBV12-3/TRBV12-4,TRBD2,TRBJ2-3,TGTGCCAGCAGTTTTGACGCGGGAGGCGGCACAGATACGCAGTATTTT,CASSFDAGGGTDTQYF
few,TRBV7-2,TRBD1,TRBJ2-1,TGTGCCAGCAGAAAGGGACAGGGGCACTACAATGAGCAGTTCTTC,CASRKGQGHYNEQFF
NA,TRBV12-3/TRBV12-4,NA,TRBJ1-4,TGTGCCAGCTGTCTCGCGGCGAATGAAAAACTGTTTTTT,CASCLAANEKLFF
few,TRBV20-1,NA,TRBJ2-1,TGCAGTGCTAGAGTAAACCTGGGGGGCGGGAGTTCCTACAATGAGCAGTTCTTC,CSARVNLGGGSSYNEQFF
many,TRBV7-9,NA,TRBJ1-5,TGTGCCAGCAGCTTGGAAGGGCGTCAGCCCCAGCATTTT,CASSLEGRQPQHF
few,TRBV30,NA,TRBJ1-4,TGTGCCTGGAGTGTACAGAGGGTCCAACTGTTTTTT,CAWSVQRVQLFF
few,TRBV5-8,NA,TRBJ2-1,TGTGCCACCCCCGGGGGCTACTCCTACAATGAGCAGTTCTTC,CATPGGYSYNEQFF
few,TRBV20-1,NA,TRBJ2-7,TGCAGTGCGGATAAGACCCGCGAGCAGTACTTC,CSADKTREQYF
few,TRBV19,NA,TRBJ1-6,TGTGCCAGTAGTATGGGGGGAGCGTCTAATTCACCCCTCCACTTT,CASSMGGASNSPLHF